The 10 T cell receptor beta chains presented below share a single source sample, sequenced in a study of T cells in Graves' hyperthyroidism and ophthalmopathy. Using RNA transcripts as the source, TCR beta CDR3 regions were amplified. Carried out on the TCR CDR3, a first-round RT-PCR used the HTBI primer set. TCRdb called the multiplex PCR reads again in MiXCR, with one record for every CDR3 protein. The sample holds roughly 570,000 distinct CDR3 sequences, more than 45% seen once. Material: peripheral blood or thyroid tissue (not recorded which). The receptor source for this set is a woman between 18 and 30 years old with Graves' hyperthyroidism.

This clonotype was observed at least ten times. V is TRBV6-6 and J is TRBJ1-1; D remains ambiguous. Trimming took off 2 bases at V and 8 bases at J, with 6 bases between the two ends. The CDR3 extends over 11 amino acids. From germline, CDR1 is MNHNY and CDR2 SVGAGI (reference sequence). CDR3 residues: CASSYPEEAFF. The CDR3 DNA sequence: TGTGCCAGCAGTTACCCCGAAGAAGCTTTCTTT.

This clonotype was detected many times. This chain connects TRBV6-1 to TRBJ2-5; tentatively, D is TRBD1 (5 bases). This CDR3 has 13 amino acids. Germline values: CDR1 MNHNS, CDR2 SASEGT. Trimming stripped 6 bases from V and 1 base from J, with 9 bases between. CDR3 bases: TGTGCCAGCAGCGCGACAGTCCAAGAGACCCAGTACTTC. This encodes CASSATVQETQYF.

V usage is TRBV13 and J usage is TRBJ1-1, with 8 bases matching TRBD1. CDR1 PRHDT and CDR2 FYEKMQ come from the germline V gene (reference sequence). Losses at the gene ends were 5 bases for V and 7 bases for J; bases not matched to a gene: 15. The CDR3 contains 16 residues. CDR3 residues: CASSPDREGAYSEAFF. CDR3 coding DNA: TGTGCCAGCAGCCCGGACAGGGAGGGGGCGTATAGTGAAGCTTTCTTT.

Remarks on this clonotype: This may stem from a read error, because a much larger clone lies one nucleotide away. The gene calls are TRBV11-2 and TRBJ2-7; possibly TRBD1 or TRBD2 for D (5 bases each). V shed 4 bases and J shed 0 bases, with 10 bases lying between them. Germline assignment: CDR1 SGHAT and CDR2 FQNNGV. The length of the CDR3 is 14 residues. CDR3 sequence: CASSYGASSYEQYF. Written as DNA, the CDR3 is TGTGCCAGCAGCTACGGGGCCTCCTCCTACGAGCAGTACTTC.

This clonotype was counted ten times or more. The chain has TRBV5-1 and TRBJ2-2; no reliable D call. Germline V gene data show CDR1 as SGHRS and CDR2 as YFSETQ. V was shortened by 1 base and J by 7 bases, with 17 bases between the two germline ends. The CDR3 runs to 16 residues. The CDR3 spells CASSLMSVISGGELFF. The CDR3 coding sequence is TGCGCCAGCAGCTTGATGAGCGTAATATCTGGCGGGGAGCTGTTTTTT.

This clonotype was recorded at least ten times. V gene TRBV5-1 combines with J gene TRBJ2-7; 8 nucleotides line up with TRBD1. The CDR3 consists of 14 residues. With 0 bases clipped from V and 4 bases from J, the junction kept 3 bases outside the gene matches. CDR1 is SGHRS, CDR2 YFSETQ, per germline. CDR3 sequence (DNA): TGCGCCAGCAGCTTGGGACAGGGGTTGTACGAGCAGTACTTC. This gives the protein CASSLGQGLYEQYF.

This clonotype was seen repeatedly, ten times or more. V and J are TRBV20-1 and TRBJ2-5; D assignment may be TRBD1 or TRBD2 (5 bases each). Looked up from germline, CDR1 is DFQATT and CDR2 is SNEGSKA (reference sequence). Trimming pared 6 bases from V and 5 bases from J, leaving 19 bases between. The CDR3 is 14 amino acids. CDR3 nucleotides: TGCAGTGCCCCCAATGGGGGACGTCGGGAGACCCAGTACTTC. Residues: CSAPNGGRRETQYF.

This clonotype has at least ten counts. The chain carries TRBV6-5 and TRBJ2-2, with a tentative D call TRBD2 (5 bases). Trimming took off 3 bases at V and 4 bases at J, with 15 bases between the two ends. CDR1 is MNHEY, CDR2 SVGAGI, per germline. There are 16 residues in the CDR3. The CDR3 DNA reads as TGTGCCAGCAGTTATACCAGAGGGTCGACCACCGGGGAGCTGTTTTTT. This translates into CASSYTRGSTTGELFF.

The V call is TRBV7-2, the J call TRBJ1-1, with D unresolved. Germline CDR1 SGHTA, CDR2 FQGNSA. The CDR3 spans 13 residues. Deletions cut 1 base from V and 11 bases from J, with 14 bases between. The CDR3 loop reads CASSLGSSAAAFF. The DNA for the CDR3 is TGTGCCAGCAGCTTAGGGTCCAGCGCAGCCGCTTTCTTT.

V is TRBV7-2 and J is TRBJ2-3; no clear D gene. Germline loops: CDR1 SGHTA, CDR2 FQGNSA. The CDR3 covers 12 residues. Trimming removed 0 bases at V and 7 bases at J, with 5 bases between. CDR3 region: CASSLASNTQYF. CDR3 nucleotide sequence: TGTGCCAGCAGCTTAGCCTCCAATACGCAGTATTTT.